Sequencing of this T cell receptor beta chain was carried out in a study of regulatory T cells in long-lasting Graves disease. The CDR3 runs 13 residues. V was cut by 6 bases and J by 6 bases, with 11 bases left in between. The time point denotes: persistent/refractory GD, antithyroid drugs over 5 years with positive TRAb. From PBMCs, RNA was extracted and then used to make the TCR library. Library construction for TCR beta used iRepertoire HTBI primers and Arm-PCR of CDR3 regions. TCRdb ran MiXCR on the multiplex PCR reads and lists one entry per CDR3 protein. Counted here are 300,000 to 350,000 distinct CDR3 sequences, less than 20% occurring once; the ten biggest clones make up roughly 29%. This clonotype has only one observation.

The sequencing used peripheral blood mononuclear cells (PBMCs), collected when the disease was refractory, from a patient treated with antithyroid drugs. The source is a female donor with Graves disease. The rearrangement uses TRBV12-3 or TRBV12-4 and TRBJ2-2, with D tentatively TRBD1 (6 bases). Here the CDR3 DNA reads TGTGCCAGCAGGGGGGCCTCCTCCGGGGAGCTGTTTTTT. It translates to CASRGASSGELFF.